The T cell receptor beta chain under discussion was sequenced for a study of OX40 agonist ivuxolimab in advanced cancers. Study-wide context: Patients were treated with intravenous ivuxolimab, dosed at 0.01 to 10 mg/kg and infused every 2 weeks. Patients in dose escalation had liver, melanoma, kidney or head and neck cancers. From about 20 to 80 years was the age range, with a mean of about 54 years, and approximately 80% were male.

This clone was observed once. The germline V gene encodes CDR1 LNHDA and CDR2 SQIVND (reference sequence). Trimming removed 4 bases from V and 7 bases from J; junction bases left unmatched: 5. The CDR3 is 14 amino acids. Produced via immunoSEQ multiplex PCR; TCRdb's table is partial and in-frame only. The data show approximately 60,000 clones, about 93% seen once. Researchers took blood at baseline, on cycle 4 day 1, and on cycle 7 day 1. The sample was CD4+ or CD8+ T cells sorted from blood, taken in a trial of the OX40 agonist ivuxolimab. The genes are TRBV19 and TRBJ1-5; TRBD1 matches at 9 bases. The sequence was obtained from an adult with an advanced solid tumor such as melanoma, head and neck, liver or kidney cancer. CDR3 amino acids: CASSTGTGNQPQHF. The CDR3, as DNA: TGTGCCAGTAGTACCGGGACAGGGAACCAGCCCCAGCATTTT.